These 32 T cell receptor beta chains were sequenced from one sample in a study of T cell responses to AZD1222 COVID-19 vaccine. Some clones are missing from TCRdb's copy, which holds only in-frame ones; the method was immunoSEQ multiplex PCR. In the table there are about 150,000 clones, 92% of which are singletons. The sequencing used peripheral blood, collected on day 0 of AZD1222 vaccination. The receptors come from an adult in good health.

The genes are TRBV4-2 and TRBJ2-2; 9 bases match TRBD1. The J segment lost 3 bases and the V segment lost 4 bases, leaving 9 bases of the junction unmatched. Germline V gene data show CDR1 as LGHNA and CDR2 as YNFKEQ. The CDR3 spans 17 residues. The CDR3 reads CASSRTRTGVDTGELFF. CDR3 DNA: TGTGCCAGCAGCCGAACTCGGACAGGGGTAGACACCGGGGAGCTGTTTTTT.

J is TRBJ2-5 and V is TRBV18; D uncertain. Germline values: CDR1 KGHSH, CDR2 LQKENI. V lost 4 bases and J 2 bases, leaving 14 bases between the germline ends. The CDR3 is 15 amino acids. DNA for the CDR3: TGTGCCAGCTCACGCATGGGTCAGTCTCAAGAGACCCAGTACTTC. Its translation is CASSRMGQSQETQYF.

This chain joins TRBV7-6 and TRBJ1-6; D remains ambiguous. The V gene lost 4 bases and the J gene lost 13 bases, with 11 bases spanning the gap. Germline loops: CDR1 SGHVS, CDR2 FNYEAQ. The CDR3 is made up of 12 amino acids. CDR3 sequence reads: CASSSSRVPLHF. CDR3 in DNA: TGTGCCAGCAGCTCCTCCCGGGTGCCCCTCCACTTT.

The CDR3 region is CASRRGLGQETQYF. The CDR3 coding sequence is TGTGCCAGCCGCAGGGGGCTTGGGCAAGAGACCCAGTACTTC. The genes are TRBV11-1 and TRBJ2-5; TRBD1 matches 8 bases. There are 14 residues in the CDR3. Germline assignment: CDR1 SGHAT and CDR2 FQDESV (reference sequence). With 8 bases clipped from V and 2 bases from J, the junction kept 7 bases outside the gene matches.

The V and J genes are TRBV7-9 and TRBJ2-7, with D perhaps matching TRBD2 (5 bases). Trimming removed 6 bases at V and 3 bases at J, with 9 bases between. Germline values: CDR1 SEHNR, CDR2 FQNEAQ (reference sequence). The CDR3 covers 12 residues. The CDR3 nucleotides read TGTGCCAGCAGTTTCACTAGCTACGAGCAGTACTTC. Translating gives CASSFTSYEQYF.

The rearrangement uses TRBV18 and TRBJ2-2; the D is unclear. Trimming stripped 2 bases from V and 0 bases from J, with 4 bases between. The CDR3 sequence is 14 residues long. CDR1 and CDR2 (germline): KGHSH, LQKENI. The CDR3 coding sequence is TGTGCCAGCTCACCATACACGAACACCGGGGAGCTGTTTTTT. Translation gives CASSPYTNTGELFF.

The chain is built from TRBV2 and TRBJ2-7; 9 nucleotides align to TRBD1. This CDR3 region has 14 residues. V was pared by 8 bases and J by 1 base, with 6 bases of the junction left unmatched. Germline lookup yields CDR1 SNHLY and CDR2 FYNNEI. The DNA of the CDR3 is TGTGCCAGCGAGACCGGGACAGGGTCCTACGAGCAGTACTTC. This sequence encodes CASETGTGSYEQYF.

As DNA, the CDR3 is TGTGCCAGCAGTGCAGTAGCGGGGGGCCCAGATACGCAGTATTTT. Translation gives CASSAVAGGPDTQYF. This chain joins TRBV2 and TRBJ2-3; the match to TRBD2 covers 10 bases. The V gene end was trimmed by 4 bases and the J gene end by 4 bases; junction bases not matched to a gene: 5. The CDR3 length is 15 residues. CDR1 and CDR2 from the germline V gene are SNHLY and FYNNEI.

This clone was seen a single time. This chain joins TRBV9 and TRBJ2-2; D is possibly TRBD1 (5 bases). Germline CDR1 is SGDLS and CDR2 is YYNGEE. V was shortened by 3 bases and J by 0 bases, with 15 bases between the two germline ends. The CDR3 covers 17 residues. The CDR3 DNA reads as TGTGCCAGCAGCGCGTCGTATGGACAAACGAACACCGGGGAGCTGTTTTTT. It codes for CASSASYGQTNTGELFF.

There are a few counts of this clone. The chain recombines TRBV2 with TRBJ1-5; no reliable D call. V lost 7 bases, J lost 1 base, and 8 bases lay in between. Per the germline V gene, CDR1 is SNHLY and CDR2 is FYNNEI. CDR3 length: 13 residues. As DNA, the CDR3 is TGTGCCAGCAACCCGGACAGCAATCAGCCCCAGCATTTT. This translates into CASNPDSNQPQHF.

V gene TRBV5-5 combines with J gene TRBJ2-7; D gene ambiguous. The CDR3 totals 15 residues. Germline assignment: CDR1 SGHKS and CDR2 YYEKEE (reference sequence). V was pared by 0 bases and J by 0 bases, with 10 bases between. CDR3 sequence reads: CASSLAAVSSYEQYF. The CDR3 DNA follows: TGTGCCAGCAGCTTGGCTGCGGTCAGCTCCTACGAGCAGTACTTC.

The CDR3 DNA is TGTGCCCTAGGGGGCGGGGCCGATACGCAGTATTTT. Its translation is CALGGGADTQYF. This chain connects TRBV21-1 to TRBJ2-3; no DNA check was done on the table's D call, TRBD1. TRBV21-1 is noted as a pseudogene. This CDR3 spans 12 amino acids.

Concerning this clone itself: Other DNA sequences from this sample encode an identical CDR3 as well. V is TRBV19 and J is TRBJ1-1, with 8 bases fitting TRBD1. J gave up 2 bases and V 5 bases, and 7 bases lay outside the gene matches. The germline V gene encodes CDR1 LNHDA and CDR2 SQIVND (reference sequence). The CDR3 has 15 amino acids. CDR3 in amino acids: CASSPSGTGNTEAFF. DNA for the CDR3: TGTGCCAGTAGTCCATCCGGGACAGGAAACACTGAAGCTTTCTTT.

The chain links TRBV28 to TRBJ2-5; D unclear. The CDR3 sequence is 14 residues long. The germline V gene has CDR1 MDHEN and CDR2 SYDVKM. V lost 2 bases to trimming and J lost 5 bases, with 12 bases between them. The CDR3: CASSLTAPRETQYF. For the CDR3, the DNA is TGTGCCAGCAGTTTAACGGCCCCCCGGGAGACCCAGTACTTC.

The chain has TRBV4-1 and TRBJ1-1; D gene ambiguous. Germline V CDR1 and CDR2: MGHRA, YSYEKL. The V and J ends lost 0 bases and 5 bases respectively, with 7 bases between them. The CDR3 has 13 residues. Here the CDR3 DNA reads TGCGCCAGCAGCCAAGATGGTTGGACTGAAGCTTTCTTT. Its translation: CASSQDGWTEAFF.

The chain combines TRBV19 with TRBJ1-5; 8 nucleotides align to TRBD1. With V trimmed by 7 bases and J by 2 bases, 7 bases remained unmatched. The length of the CDR3 is 15 residues. Germline-derived CDR1 and CDR2 are LNHDA and SQIVND (reference sequence). CDR3 nucleotide sequence: TGTGCCAGTACCGCAGGGGGCAGGGGCAATCAGCCCCAGCATTTT. This sequence encodes CASTAGGRGNQPQHF.

This chain connects TRBV7-2 to TRBJ1-2; D is unresolved. The CDR3 has 14 amino acids. V lost 3 bases and J lost 0, with 8 bases in between. The germline CDR1 and CDR2 sequences are SGHTA and FQGNSA. CDR3 nucleotides: TGTGCCAGCAGCTTTGACCGTTCTAACTATGGCTACACCTTC. Its translation is CASSFDRSNYGYTF.

V usage is TRBV6-6 and J usage is TRBJ1-6; TRBD1 matches at 7 bases. The trim removed 5 bases at V and 0 bases at J, leaving 10 bases unmatched. The CDR3 is 18 residues long. The germline CDR1 and CDR2 sequences are MNHNY and SVGAGI (reference sequence). Here the CDR3 reads CASSHRDRPSSYNSPLHF. CDR3 nucleotide sequence: TGTGCCAGCAGTCACCGGGACAGACCGAGCTCCTATAATTCACCCCTCCACTTT.

The rearrangement uses TRBV27 and TRBJ2-7; 10 positions agree with TRBD2. V was clipped by 7 bases and J by 3 bases; unmatched bases: 6. Germline CDR1 is MNHEY and CDR2 is SMNVEV (reference sequence). CDR3 length equals 14 residues. The CDR3 loop is CASKLAGANYEQYF. The DNA of the CDR3 is TGTGCCAGCAAGCTAGCGGGGGCTAACTACGAGCAGTACTTC.

V is TRBV14 and J is TRBJ1-2, with D possibly TRBD1 on 5 matching bases. The V end was cut by 4 bases, the J end by 6 bases, with 12 bases between. Looked up from germline, CDR1 is SGHDN and CDR2 is FVKESK. The CDR3 sequence is 13 residues long. The CDR3 region has the DNA TGTGCCAGCAGCCGGGACTACGAGCATGGCTACACCTTC. It specifies CASSRDYEHGYTF.

The chain carries TRBV27 and TRBJ1-1; 7 bases fit TRBD1. Germline assignment: CDR1 MNHEY and CDR2 SMNVEV (reference sequence). Trimming removed 6 bases from V and 2 bases from J; junction bases left unmatched: 12. This CDR3 comprises 16 residues. The CDR3 loop is CASRHLKGAGNTEAFF. In nucleotides, the CDR3 is TGTGCCAGCAGACATCTAAAGGGGGCAGGAAACACTGAAGCTTTCTTT.

The genes are TRBV20-1 and TRBJ1-2, with unresolved D. CDR3 length: 11 amino acids. Trimming pared 2 bases from V and 6 bases from J, leaving 7 bases between. CDR1 and CDR2 (germline): DFQATT, SNEGSKA (reference sequence). The CDR3 sequence: CSARLFHGYTF. In DNA, the CDR3 is TGCAGTGCTAGACTGTTCCATGGCTACACCTTC.

This chain links TRBV6-2 or TRBV6-3 with TRBJ1-1; TRBD1 aligns across 7 bases. The germline V gene encodes CDR1 MNHEY and CDR2 SVGEGT. The V and J ends lost 2 bases and 1 base, in that order; junction bases with no gene match: 10. This CDR3 contains 17 residues. CDR3 DNA: TGTGCCAGCAGTTACGCGACCCGAGAGGGGGCGAACACTGAAGCTTTCTTT. Its translation: CASSYATREGANTEAFF.

The gene calls are TRBV9 and TRBJ2-3; TRBD2 matches 13 bases. The CDR3 extends over 15 amino acids. Germline CDR1 and CDR2: SGDLS and YYNGEE. The J segment lost 6 bases and the V segment lost 3 bases, leaving 4 bases of the junction unmatched. CDR3 nucleotide sequence: TGTGCCAGCAGCGGACTAGCGGGAGGTTCTGATACGCAGTATTTT. This translates into CASSGLAGGSDTQYF.

The chain carries TRBV9 and TRBJ1-5, with TRBD1 matching 8 bases. Trimming removed 4 bases from V and 4 bases from J; junction bases left unmatched: 4. This CDR3 is 14 amino acids long. Germline CDR1 reads SGDLS; CDR2 reads YYNGEE. For the CDR3, the DNA is TGTGCCAGCAGCCAGGGACAGGCGAATCAGCCCCAGCATTTT. It is translated as CASSQGQANQPQHF.

This sequence joins TRBV20-1 and TRBJ2-7; 10 bases fit TRBD1. V lost 3 bases and J lost 3; bases outside the gene matches: 8. Per germline, CDR1 DFQATT and CDR2 SNEGSKA (reference sequence). The CDR3 is 15 amino acids. CDR3 protein: CSASKTGTGVYEQYF. The CDR3 DNA sequence: TGCAGTGCTAGTAAGACCGGGACAGGGGTCTACGAGCAGTACTTC.

The chain employs TRBV5-1 and TRBJ1-4; D is undetermined. V was cut by 0 bases and J by 7 bases, with 13 bases left in between. Germline assignment: CDR1 SGHRS and CDR2 YFSETQ. CDR3 length equals 15 residues. DNA for the CDR3: TGCGCCAGCAGCTTGGCCGGAGGGTCCGGTGAAAAACTGTTTTTT. Translation gives CASSLAGGSGEKLFF.

The chain employs TRBV28 and TRBJ1-5, with unresolved D. V lost 10 bases to trimming and J lost 4 bases, with 20 bases between them. This CDR3 is built from 15 residues. Germline lookup yields CDR1 MDHEN and CDR2 SYDVKM. DNA for the CDR3: TGTGCCACCACACGGGGTGGGTTTGGGAATCAGCCCCAGCATTTT. This translates into CATTRGGFGNQPQHF.

The J gene is TRBJ1-2, the V gene TRBV6-5, with 8 nucleotides matching TRBD1. Germline CDR1 reads MNHEY; CDR2 reads SVGAGI. The V segment lost 2 bases and the J segment 7 bases; nucleotides outside the gene matches: 6. The CDR3 is made up of 14 amino acids. The CDR3 region has the DNA TGTGCCAGCAGTTACCGGGGACAGGTCGGTGGCTACACCTTC. Translation gives CASSYRGQVGGYTF.

The chain links TRBV10-3 to TRBJ2-3; TRBD2 might be the D (7 bases). V was clipped by 4 bases and J by 0 bases, with 11 bases between them. The CDR3 runs to 15 residues. Germline assignment: CDR1 ENHRY and CDR2 SYGVKD. For the CDR3, the DNA is TGTGCCATCAGTGGGGGGGGGCCGAGCACAGATACGCAGTATTTT. Its protein product is CAISGGGPSTDTQYF.

V and J are TRBV19 and TRBJ2-5; D call uncertain. CDR1 LNHDA and CDR2 SQIVND come from the germline V gene (reference sequence). The V gene lost 5 bases and the J gene lost 4 bases, with 17 bases spanning the gap. The CDR3 loop spans 15 amino acids. CDR3: CASSPLAAGSETQYF. The CDR3 DNA reads TGTGCCAGTAGTCCCCTGGCAGCTGGATCAGAGACCCAGTACTTC. The full variable domain, rest sourced from reference TRBV19 and TRBJ2-5, is DGGITQSPKYLFRKEGQNVTLSCEQNLNHDAMYWYRQDPGQGLRLIYYSQIVNDFQKGDIAEGYSVSREKKESFPLTVTSAQKNPTAFYLCASSPLAAGSETQYFGPGTRLLVL.

V usage is TRBV6-2 or TRBV6-3 and J usage is TRBJ2-1; tentative D call: TRBD2 (5 bases). CDR1 and CDR2 from the germline V gene are MNHEY and SVGEGT. This CDR3 is 14 amino acids long. V dropped 4 bases and J dropped 5 bases, with 12 bases sitting between them. CDR3 region: CASSFPDFNNEQFF. The DNA of the CDR3 is TGTGCCAGCAGTTTCCCGGACTTCAACAATGAGCAGTTCTTC.